This is a list of T cell receptor beta chains from one sample in a study of blood T cell repertoires in COVID-19. Profiled with immunoSEQ multiplex PCR; TCRdb holds only in-frame clones, not every one. The table shows approximately 250,000 clones, with approximately 90% occurring only once. The sample taken for sequencing was PBMCs or T cells enriched from blood (not recorded which). Receptor source: a woman aged 40 to 50 with acute COVID-19. CDR3s leave out the opening cysteine and the closing phenylalanine or tryptophan. Each record gives: clone size, V gene, CDR3 length, J gene, CDR3 protein. Clone size, where shown, is once, few, many, or a class for clones that have expanded.

NA	TRBV3-1/TRBV3-2	13	TRBJ2-3	ASSQEDGRADTQY
NA	TRBV6-6	12	TRBJ1-2	ASRWTGGDYGYT
NA	TRBV18	12	TRBJ2-2	ASSPIGGTGELF
NA	TRBV3-1/TRBV3-2	10	TRBJ2-7	ASSLRTGEQY
NA	TRBV6-5	11	TRBJ2-1	ASSPTGYNEQF
NA	TRBV4-2	15	TRBJ2-1	ASSPTAVSGSLREQF
NA	TRBV30	12	TRBJ2-3	AWSGGSSSDTQY
NA	TRBV28	11	TRBJ2-6	ASSLSGANVLT
NA	TRBV28	14	TRBJ1-3	ASSGMTIISGNTIY
NA	TRBV29-1	8	TRBJ2-1	SAHGNEQF
once	TRBV2	13	TRBJ1-6	ASSEALRENSPLH
NA	TRBV18	13	TRBJ1-6	ASSQRQGDNSPLH
NA	TRBV5-6	12	TRBJ2-1	ASSYRTGHGEQF
NA	TRBV7-9	13	TRBJ2-7	ASSSSGTGGFEQY
NA	TRBV7-2	15	TRBJ2-1	ASSRGGQIGLRNEQF
NA	TRBV7-2	11	TRBJ1-1	ASSLHMNTEAF
once	TRBV29-1	16	TRBJ2-1	SVEDGLAGRGPYNEQF
NA	TRBV3-1/TRBV3-2	13	TRBJ1-3	ASRPTGASGNTIY
NA	TRBV10-2	13	TRBJ1-5	ASCSGQGANQPQH
NA	TRBV14	13	TRBJ1-1	ASSQEFILNTEAF
NA	TRBV9	13	TRBJ2-1	ASSVLGQGTGEQF
few	TRBV4-3	16	TRBJ1-2	ASSQVPLDRGVVGGYT
NA	TRBV5-1	12	TRBJ2-5	ASSLRTGAETQY
NA	TRBV11-3	15	TRBJ2-5	ASSLGQGAWLQETQY
NA	TRBV9	12	TRBJ1-2	ASSVGAANYGYT
NA	TRBV29-1	10	TRBJ1-1	SVGGQKTEAF
NA	TRBV7-2	15	TRBJ1-3	ASSLVGGVSSGNTIY
NA	TRBV30	10	TRBJ1-1	AWSGQYTEAF
NA	TRBV19	13	TRBJ1-2	ASSRETGIQVGYT
NA	TRBV7-2	14	TRBJ1-5	ASSLAPTGLGQPQH
NA	TRBV30	10	TRBJ1-2	AWRTGYYGYT
NA	TRBV7-9	13	TRBJ1-5	ASSSSNRGNQPQH
NA	TRBV29-1	12	TRBJ2-1	SVNRDSSYNEQF
NA	TRBV19	13	TRBJ1-2	ASSPGTGSYYGYT
NA	TRBV30	12	TRBJ2-3	AWKGGLSTDTQY
NA	TRBV19	15	TRBJ1-2	ASSPSSGQGAIFGYT
NA	TRBV30	9	TRBJ1-1	AWSWGGEAF
NA	TRBV23-1	17	TRBJ2-1	ASSQSRGQPDSSYNEQF
NA	TRBV6-2/TRBV6-3	12	TRBJ2-2	ASSYLAATGELF
NA	TRBV24-1	14	TRBJ2-1	ATSDPSGRATNEQF
NA	TRBV6-5	11	TRBJ1-2	ASSYQGGDGYT
NA	TRBV11-2	11	TRBJ1-1	ASSFLQGSEAF
NA	TRBV30	13	TRBJ2-3	AWGPGADLAGTQY
NA	TRBV9	12	TRBJ1-4	ASSPTGGREKLF
NA	TRBV19	11	TRBJ2-7	ASSISQGYEQY